This T cell receptor (beta chain) was sequenced for a study of shared clonotypes between healthy human individuals. On the study more broadly: Contributing individuals were two females and a few males aged 18 to 49.

In germline, CDR1 is MGHRA, CDR2 YSYEKL. There are 17 residues in the CDR3. V was clipped by 1 base and J by 4 bases, with 17 bases between them. An assay was performed, and its level was deep. Profiling relied on immunoSEQ multiplex PCR, and the TCRdb table lists in-frame clones only, not all of them. The sample holds about 490,000 clones; roughly 78% are singletons and the top ten take roughly 12%. Sample: PBMCs. The sequence derives from a woman aged 40 to 55 in good health. Some clones in this sample may be carry-over from other donors' samples. The chain employs TRBV4-1 and TRBJ2-1, with D perhaps TRBD1 or TRBD2 (6 bases each). The CDR3 is CASSQGGAYGLYNEQFF. The CDR3 coding sequence is TGCGCCAGCAGCCAAGGGGGGGCTTATGGGCTTTACAATGAGCAGTTCTTC.